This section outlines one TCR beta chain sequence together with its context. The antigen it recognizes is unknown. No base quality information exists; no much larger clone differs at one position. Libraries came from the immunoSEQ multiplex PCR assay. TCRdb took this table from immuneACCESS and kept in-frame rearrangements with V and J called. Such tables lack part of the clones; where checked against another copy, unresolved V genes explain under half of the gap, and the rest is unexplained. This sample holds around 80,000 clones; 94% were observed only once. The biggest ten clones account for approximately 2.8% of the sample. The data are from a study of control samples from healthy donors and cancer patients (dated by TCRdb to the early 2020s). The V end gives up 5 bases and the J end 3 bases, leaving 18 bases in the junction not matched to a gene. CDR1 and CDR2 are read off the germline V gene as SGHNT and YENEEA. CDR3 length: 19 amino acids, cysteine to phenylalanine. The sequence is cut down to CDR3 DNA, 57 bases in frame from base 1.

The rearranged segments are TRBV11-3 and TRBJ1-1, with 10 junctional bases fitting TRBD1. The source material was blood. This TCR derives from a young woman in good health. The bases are TGTGCCAGCAGCCCACGACCCGGGACAGGGGCGGGTGTGTACACTGAAGCTTTCTTT. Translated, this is CASSPRPGTGAGVYTEAFF. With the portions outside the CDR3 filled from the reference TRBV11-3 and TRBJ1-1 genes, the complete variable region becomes EAGVVQSPRYKIIEKKQPVAFWCNPISGHNTLYWYLQNLGQGPELLIRYENEEAVDDSQLPKDRFSAERLKGVDSTLKIQPAELGDSAVYLCASSPRPGTGAGVYTEAFFGQGTRLTVV.